Sequencing of this T cell receptor beta chain was carried out in a study of identical twins. In its sample, this clonotype was seen a few times. TCRdb re-derived calls from the 5' RACE reads in MiXCR, one entry per CDR3 protein. The sample has some 440,000 distinct CDR3 sequences, less than 25% seen once; the top ten hold approximately 2.9%. The CDR3 consists of 14 residues. V was pared by 6 bases and J by 1 base, with 3 bases of the junction left unmatched. CDR1 is SNHLY, CDR2 FYNNEI, per germline. This sample also belongs to another study, concerning T cells expressing NK-cell markers.

The chain combines TRBV2 with TRBJ1-1; 9 bases map to TRBD1. The sample consisted of CD4+ T cells sorted from blood. The source is a woman aged 18-29 years in good health. The CDR3 DNA reads TGTGCCAGCAGGGAGACAGGGGGGAACACTGAAGCTTTCTTT. Translating it yields CASRETGGNTEAFF.